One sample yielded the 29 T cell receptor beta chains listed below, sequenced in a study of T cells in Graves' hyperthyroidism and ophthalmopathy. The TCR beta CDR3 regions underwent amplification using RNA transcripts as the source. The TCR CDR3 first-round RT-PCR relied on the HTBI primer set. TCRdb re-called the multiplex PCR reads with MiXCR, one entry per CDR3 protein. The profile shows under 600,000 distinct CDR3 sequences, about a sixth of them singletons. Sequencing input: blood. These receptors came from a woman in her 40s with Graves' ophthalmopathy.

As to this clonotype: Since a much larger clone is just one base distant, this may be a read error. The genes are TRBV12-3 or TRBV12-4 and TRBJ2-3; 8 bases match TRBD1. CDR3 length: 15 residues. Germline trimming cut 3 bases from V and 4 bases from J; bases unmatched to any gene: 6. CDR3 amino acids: CASSFDRGAADTQYF. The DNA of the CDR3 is TGTGCCAGCAGTTTTGACAGGGGAGCGGCAGATACGCAGTATTTT.

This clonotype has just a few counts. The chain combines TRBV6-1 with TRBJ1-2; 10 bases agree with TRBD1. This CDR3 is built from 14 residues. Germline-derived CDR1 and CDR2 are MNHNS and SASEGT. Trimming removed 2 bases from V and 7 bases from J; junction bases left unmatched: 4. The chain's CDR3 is CASSEPGQGFGYTF. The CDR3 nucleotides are TGTGCCAGCAGTGAACCGGGACAGGGGTTTGGCTACACCTTC.

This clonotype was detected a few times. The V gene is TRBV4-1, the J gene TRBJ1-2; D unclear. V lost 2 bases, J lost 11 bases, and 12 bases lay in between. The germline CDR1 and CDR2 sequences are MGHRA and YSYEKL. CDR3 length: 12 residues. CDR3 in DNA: TGCGCCAGCAGCCAACTCGGCCAGCTGTACACCTTC. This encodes CASSQLGQLYTF.

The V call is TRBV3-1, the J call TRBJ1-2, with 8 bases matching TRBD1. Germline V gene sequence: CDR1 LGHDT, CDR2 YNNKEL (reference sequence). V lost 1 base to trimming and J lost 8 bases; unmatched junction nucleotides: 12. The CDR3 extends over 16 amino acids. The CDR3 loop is CASSQAGQGGYTGYTF. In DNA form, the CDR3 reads TGTGCCAGCAGCCAAGCTGGACAGGGAGGTTATACAGGCTACACCTTC.

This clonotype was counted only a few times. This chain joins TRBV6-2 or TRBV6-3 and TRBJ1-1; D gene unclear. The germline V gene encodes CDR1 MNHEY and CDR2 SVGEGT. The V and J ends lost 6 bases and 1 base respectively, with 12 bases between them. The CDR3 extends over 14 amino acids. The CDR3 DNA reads TGTGCCAGCAGGAAGGACGGAGCGAACACTGAAGCTTTCTTT. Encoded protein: CASRKDGANTEAFF.

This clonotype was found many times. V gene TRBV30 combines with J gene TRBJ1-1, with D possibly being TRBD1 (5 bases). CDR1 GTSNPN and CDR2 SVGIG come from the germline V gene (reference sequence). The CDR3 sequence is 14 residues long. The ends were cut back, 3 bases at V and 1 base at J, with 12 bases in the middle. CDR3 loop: CAWRRNGQNTEAFF. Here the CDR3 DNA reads TGTGCCTGGAGAAGAAACGGACAGAACACTGAAGCTTTCTTT.

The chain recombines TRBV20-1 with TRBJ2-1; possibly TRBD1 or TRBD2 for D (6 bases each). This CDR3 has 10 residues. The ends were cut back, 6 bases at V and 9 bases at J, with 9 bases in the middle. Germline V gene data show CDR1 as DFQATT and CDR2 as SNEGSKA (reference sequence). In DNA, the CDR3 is TGCAGTGCAGAGGGGGGTGAGCAGTTCTTC. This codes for CSAEGGEQFF.

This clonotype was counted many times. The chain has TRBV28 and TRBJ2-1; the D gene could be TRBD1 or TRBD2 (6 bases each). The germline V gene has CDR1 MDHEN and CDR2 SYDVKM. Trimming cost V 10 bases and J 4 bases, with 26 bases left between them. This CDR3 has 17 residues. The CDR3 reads CAKQGCGTNKPYNEQFF. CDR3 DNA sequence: TGTGCCAAACAGGGCTGCGGGACGAATAAACCGTACAATGAGCAGTTCTTC.

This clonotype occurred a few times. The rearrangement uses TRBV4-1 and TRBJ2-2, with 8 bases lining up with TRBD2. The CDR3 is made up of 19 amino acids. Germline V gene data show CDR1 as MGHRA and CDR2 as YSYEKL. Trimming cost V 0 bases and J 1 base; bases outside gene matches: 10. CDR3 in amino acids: CASSQEDWSAGENTGELFF. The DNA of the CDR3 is TGCGCCAGCAGCCAAGAGGATTGGTCAGCGGGGGAGAACACCGGGGAGCTGTTTTTT.

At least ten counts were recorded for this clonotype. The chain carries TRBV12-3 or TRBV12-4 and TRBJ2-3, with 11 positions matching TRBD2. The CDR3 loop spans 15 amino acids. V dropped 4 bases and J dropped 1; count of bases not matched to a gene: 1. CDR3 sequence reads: CASSSTSGGTDTQYF. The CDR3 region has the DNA TGTGCCAGCAGTTCGACTAGCGGGGGCACAGATACGCAGTATTTT.

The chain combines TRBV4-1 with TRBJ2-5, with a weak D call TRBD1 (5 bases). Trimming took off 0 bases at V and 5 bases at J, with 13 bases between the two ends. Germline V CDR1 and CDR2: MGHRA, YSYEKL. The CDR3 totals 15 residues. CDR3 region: CASSQDPIRVETQYF. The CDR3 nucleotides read TGCGCCAGCAGCCAAGATCCTATCAGGGTGGAGACCCAGTACTTC.

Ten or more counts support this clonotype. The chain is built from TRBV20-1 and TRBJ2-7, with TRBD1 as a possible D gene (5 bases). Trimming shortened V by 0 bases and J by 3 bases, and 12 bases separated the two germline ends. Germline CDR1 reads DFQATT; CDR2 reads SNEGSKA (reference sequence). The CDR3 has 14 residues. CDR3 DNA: TGCAGTGCTAGAGATCGGCAGGGCGTCTACGAGCAGTACTTC. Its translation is CSARDRQGVYEQYF.

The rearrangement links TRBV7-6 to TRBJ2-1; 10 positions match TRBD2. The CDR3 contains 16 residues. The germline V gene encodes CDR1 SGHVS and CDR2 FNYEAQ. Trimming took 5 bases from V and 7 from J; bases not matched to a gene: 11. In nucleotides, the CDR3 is TGTGCCAGCAGCCGGACTAGCGGAGTCCGAATAAATGAGCAGTTCTTC. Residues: CASSRTSGVRINEQFF.

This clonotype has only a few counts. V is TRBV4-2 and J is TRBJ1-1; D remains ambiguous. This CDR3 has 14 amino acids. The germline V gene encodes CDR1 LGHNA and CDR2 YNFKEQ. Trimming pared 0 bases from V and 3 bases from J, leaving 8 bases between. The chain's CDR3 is CASSQDVVDTEAFF. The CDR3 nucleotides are TGTGCCAGCAGCCAAGATGTAGTCGACACTGAAGCTTTCTTT.

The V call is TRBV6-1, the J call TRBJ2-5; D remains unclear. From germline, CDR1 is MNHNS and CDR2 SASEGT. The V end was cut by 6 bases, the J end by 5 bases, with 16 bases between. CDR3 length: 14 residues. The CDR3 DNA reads TGTGCCAGCAGACCCCCCCTCGCGGTGGAGACCCAGTACTTC. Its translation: CASRPPLAVETQYF.

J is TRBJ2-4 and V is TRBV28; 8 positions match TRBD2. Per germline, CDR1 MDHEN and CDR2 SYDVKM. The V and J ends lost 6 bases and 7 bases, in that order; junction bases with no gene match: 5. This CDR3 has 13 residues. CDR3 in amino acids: CASSPREGNIQYF. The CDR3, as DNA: TGTGCCAGCAGCCCACGGGAGGGGAACATTCAGTACTTC.

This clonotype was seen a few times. CDR3 in amino acids: CASSVLGRGEKLFF. CDR3 DNA sequence: TGTGCCAGCAGCGTACTAGGTCGGGGTGAAAAACTGTTTTTT. The rearrangement uses TRBV27 and TRBJ1-4, with no clear D. This CDR3 comprises 14 residues. The V end lost 6 bases, the J end lost 7 bases, and 15 bases lay between the germline ends. CDR1 MNHEY and CDR2 SMNVEV come from the germline V gene (reference sequence).

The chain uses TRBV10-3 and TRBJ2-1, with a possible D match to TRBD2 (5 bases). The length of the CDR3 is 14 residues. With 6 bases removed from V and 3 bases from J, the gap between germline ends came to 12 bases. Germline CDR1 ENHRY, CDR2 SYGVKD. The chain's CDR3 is CAIRLATRYNEQFF. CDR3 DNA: TGTGCCATCAGGCTAGCTACACGCTACAATGAGCAGTTCTTC.

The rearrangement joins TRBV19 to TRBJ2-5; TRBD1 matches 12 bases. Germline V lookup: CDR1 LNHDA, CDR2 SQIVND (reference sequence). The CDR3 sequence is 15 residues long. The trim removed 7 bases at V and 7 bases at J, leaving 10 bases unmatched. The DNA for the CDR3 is TGTGCCAGTACGGGGACAGGGGGCCTGGCATCGACCCAGTACTTC. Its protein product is CASTGTGGLASTQYF.

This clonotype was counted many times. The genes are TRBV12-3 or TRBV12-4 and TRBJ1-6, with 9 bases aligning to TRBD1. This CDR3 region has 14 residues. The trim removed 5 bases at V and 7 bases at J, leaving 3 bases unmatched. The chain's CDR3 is CASSATGGNSPLHF. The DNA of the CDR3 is TGTGCCAGCAGTGCGACAGGGGGAAATTCACCCCTCCACTTT.

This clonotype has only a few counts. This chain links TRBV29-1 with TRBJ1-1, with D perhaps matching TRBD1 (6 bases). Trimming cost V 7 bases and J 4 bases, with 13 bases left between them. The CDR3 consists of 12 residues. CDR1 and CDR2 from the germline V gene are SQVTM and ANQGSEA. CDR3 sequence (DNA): TGCAGCGGGGGACAACGGAGCACTGAAGCTTTCTTT. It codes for CSGGQRSTEAFF.

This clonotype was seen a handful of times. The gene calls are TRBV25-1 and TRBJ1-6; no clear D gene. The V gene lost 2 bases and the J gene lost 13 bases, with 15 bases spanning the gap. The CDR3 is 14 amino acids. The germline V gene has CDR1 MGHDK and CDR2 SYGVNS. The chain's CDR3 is CASSELGSQRPLHF. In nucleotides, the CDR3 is TGTGCCAGCAGTGAACTAGGATCCCAGCGGCCCCTCCACTTT.

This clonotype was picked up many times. CDR3 loop: CASSSQGESYEQYF. CDR3 DNA: TGTGCCAGCTCCTCACAGGGGGAATCCTACGAGCAGTACTTC. This chain links TRBV2 with TRBJ2-7; 8 nucleotides align to TRBD1. V was pared by 8 bases and J by 1 base, with 7 bases of the junction left unmatched. CDR3 size: 14 residues. CDR1 and CDR2 from the germline V gene are SNHLY and FYNNEI. Filled out from reference TRBV2 and TRBJ2-7, the complete variable domain reads EPEVTQTPSHQVTQMGQEVILRCVPISNHLYFYWYRQILGQKVEFLVSFYNNEISEKSEIFDDQFSVERPDGSNFTLKIRSTKLEDSAMYFCASSSQGESYEQYFGPGTRLTVT.

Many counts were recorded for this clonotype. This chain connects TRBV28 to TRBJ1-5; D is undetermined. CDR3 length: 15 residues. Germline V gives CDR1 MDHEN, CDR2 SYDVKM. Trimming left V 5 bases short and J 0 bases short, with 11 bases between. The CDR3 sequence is CASSPEEFSNQPQHF. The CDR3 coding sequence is TGTGCCAGCAGTCCCGAAGAGTTTAGCAATCAGCCCCAGCATTTT. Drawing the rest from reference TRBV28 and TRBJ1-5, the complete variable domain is DVKVTQSSRYLVKRTGEKVFLECVQDMDHENMFWYRQDPGLGLRLIYFSYDVKMKEKGDIPEGYSVSREKKERFSLILESASTNQTSMYLCASSPEEFSNQPQHFGDGTRLSIL.

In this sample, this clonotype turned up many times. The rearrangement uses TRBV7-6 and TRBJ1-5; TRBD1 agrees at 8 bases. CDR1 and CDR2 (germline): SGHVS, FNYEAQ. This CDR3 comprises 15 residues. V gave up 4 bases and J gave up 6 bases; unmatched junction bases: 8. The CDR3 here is CASSSGTGSLQPQHF. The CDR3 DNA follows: TGTGCCAGCAGCTCCGGGACAGGCTCACTTCAGCCCCAGCATTTT.

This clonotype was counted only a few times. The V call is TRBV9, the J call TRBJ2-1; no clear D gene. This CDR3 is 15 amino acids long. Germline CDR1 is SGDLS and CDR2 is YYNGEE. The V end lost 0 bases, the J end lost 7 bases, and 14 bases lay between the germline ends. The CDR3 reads CASSVGVSNGNEQFF. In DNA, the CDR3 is TGTGCCAGCAGCGTAGGGGTATCCAACGGGAATGAGCAGTTCTTC.

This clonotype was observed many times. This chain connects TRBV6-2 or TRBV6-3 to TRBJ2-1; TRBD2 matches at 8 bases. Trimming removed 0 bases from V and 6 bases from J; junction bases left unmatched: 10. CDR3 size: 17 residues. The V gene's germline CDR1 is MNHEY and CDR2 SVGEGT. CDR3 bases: TGTGCCAGCAGTTACTCGGCCGGGACTAGGTTCCGCAATGAGCAGTTCTTC. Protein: CASSYSAGTRFRNEQFF.

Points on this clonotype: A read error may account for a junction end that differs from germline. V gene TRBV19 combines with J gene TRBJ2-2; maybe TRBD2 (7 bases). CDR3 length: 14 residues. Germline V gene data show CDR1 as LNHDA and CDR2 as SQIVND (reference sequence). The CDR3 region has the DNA TGTGCCAGTACCGCGGGGGCGAACGCCGGGGAGCTGTTTTTT. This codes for CASTAGANAGELFF.

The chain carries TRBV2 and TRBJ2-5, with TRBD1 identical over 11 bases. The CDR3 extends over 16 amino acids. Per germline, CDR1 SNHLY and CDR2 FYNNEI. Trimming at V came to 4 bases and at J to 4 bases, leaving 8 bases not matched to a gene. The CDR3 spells CASSGGGTGGGETQYF. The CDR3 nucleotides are TGTGCCAGCAGTGGAGGGGGGACAGGGGGAGGAGAGACCCAGTACTTC. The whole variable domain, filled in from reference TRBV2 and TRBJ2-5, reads EPEVTQTPSHQVTQMGQEVILRCVPISNHLYFYWYRQILGQKVEFLVSFYNNEISEKSEIFDDQFSVERPDGSNFTLKIRSTKLEDSAMYFCASSGGGTGGGETQYFGPGTRLLVL.